Following are 10 T cell receptor beta chains from one sample sequenced in a study of blood T cell repertoires in COVID-19. Only in-frame clones appear in the TCRdb table, and some are missing; sequencing was by immunoSEQ multiplex PCR. The data show some 180,000 clones, with roughly 87% seen just once and 6.5% to 9.5% held by the top ten. The sequenced sample was peripheral blood. These receptor sequences come from a woman aged 55-69 years with COVID-19, enrolled during active disease.

This clone was counted between two and nine times. This chain uses TRBV19 with TRBJ2-5, with D perhaps matching TRBD2 (6 bases). V was pared by 3 bases and J by 5 bases, with 13 bases between. The V gene's germline CDR1 is LNHDA and CDR2 SQIVND (reference sequence). The CDR3 has 14 residues. In DNA, the CDR3 is TGTGCCAGTAGTATTGGCGGAGGAGGGGAGACCCAGTACTTC. Residues: CASSIGGGGETQYF.

V usage is TRBV24-1 and J usage is TRBJ2-7, with a possible D match to TRBD2 (5 bases). V was shortened by 6 bases and J by 0 bases, with 20 bases between the two germline ends. The germline CDR1 and CDR2 sequences are KGHDR and SFDVKD. The CDR3 sequence is 17 residues long. CDR3 loop: CATSQPGGGPSSYEQYV. The CDR3 nucleotides read TGTGCCACCAGTCAACCTGGCGGCGGGCCAAGCTCCTACGAGCAGTACGTC.

V and J are TRBV6-6 and TRBJ2-1; D call uncertain. CDR1 is MNHNY and CDR2 is SVGAGI in the germline V gene (reference sequence). Trimming cost V 2 bases and J 2 bases, with 13 bases left between them. The CDR3 totals 16 residues. The CDR3 DNA follows: TGTGCCAGCAGTTACATAGCTAATTGGCCCTACAATGAGCAGTTCTTC. It codes for CASSYIANWPYNEQFF.

The chain uses TRBV7-2 and TRBJ2-7; 8 bases agree with TRBD1. V lost 3 bases, J lost 1 base, and 5 bases stayed unmatched. Germline values: CDR1 SGHTA, CDR2 FQGNSA. The length of the CDR3 is 15 residues. DNA of the CDR3: TGTGCCAGCAGCTTTGGCAGGGGGCATTCCTACGAGCAGTACTTC. Its protein product is CASSFGRGHSYEQYF. The variable domain in full, completed from reference TRBV7-2 and TRBJ2-7, reads GAGVSQSPSNKVTEKGKDVELRCDPISGHTALYWYRQSLGQGLEFLIYFQGNSAPDKSGLPSDRFSAERTGGSVSTLTIQRTQQEDSAVYLCASSFGRGHSYEQYFGPGTRLTVT.

The chain recombines TRBV14 with TRBJ2-2; a possible D gene is TRBD2 (7 bases). The CDR3 is 16 residues long. The germline V gene has CDR1 SGHDN and CDR2 FVKESK. Trimming removed 1 base from V and 4 bases from J, with 13 bases in between. The CDR3, as DNA: TGTGCCAGCAGCCAAGTTTGGGGGGGCGGCACCGGGGAGCTGTTTTTT. Translation gives CASSQVWGGGTGELFF.

The chain employs TRBV9 and TRBJ2-2; tentatively, D is TRBD2 (6 bases). The germline V gene has CDR1 SGDLS and CDR2 YYNGEE. The CDR3 totals 15 residues. Trimming left V 2 bases short and J 7 bases short, with 15 bases between. The CDR3 here is CASSVELARGGELFF. The CDR3 DNA is TGTGCCAGCAGCGTGGAACTAGCCCGGGGCGGGGAGCTGTTTTTT.

The table lists this clone with a count of one. The chain carries TRBV6-1 and TRBJ1-5, with D maybe TRBD1 (6 bases). V shed 3 bases and J shed 6 bases, with 9 bases lying between them. The CDR3 has 13 residues. CDR1 is MNHNS and CDR2 is SASEGT in the germline V gene. CDR3 loop: CASSEQGSQPQHF. In nucleotides, the CDR3 is TGTGCCAGCAGTGAGCAGGGGAGTCAGCCCCAGCATTTT.

This clone has a handful of counts. The chain uses TRBV21-1 and TRBJ2-5; the table assigns TRBD2, which was not confirmed against the DNA. TRBV21-1 is a documented pseudogene. This CDR3 has 18 amino acids. Here the CDR3 DNA reads TGTGCCAGCAGCAACCGACTAGCGGGAGGGCCGTTTGAAGAGACCCAGTACTTC. It is translated as CASSNRLAGGPFEETQYF.

The chain carries TRBV28 and TRBJ1-5; D not resolved. CDR3 size: 15 residues. From germline, CDR1 is MDHEN and CDR2 SYDVKM. Trimming stripped 3 bases from V and 0 bases from J, with 9 bases between. The CDR3 loop is CASSFHSSSNQPQHF. The CDR3 nucleotides read TGTGCCAGCAGTTTCCACAGCTCTAGCAATCAGCCCCAGCATTTT.

This chain joins TRBV18 and TRBJ2-3; 12 nucleotides match TRBD2. V dropped 3 bases and J dropped 4; count of bases not matched to a gene: 5. Per the germline V gene, CDR1 is KGHSH and CDR2 is LQKENI. The CDR3 spans 16 residues. The DNA of the CDR3 is TGTGCCAGCTCACCCTCTAGCGGGAGGGGAGCAGATACGCAGTATTTT. It specifies CASSPSSGRGADTQYF.